This passage covers 15 T cell receptor beta chains from one sample sequenced in a study of blood T cells in healthy people across ages. Using a J-beta primer mix together with a sample-barcoded 5' primer, a second PCR was run for about 6 to 11 cycles. TCRdb itself ran the 5' RACE reads through MiXCR, one entry per CDR3 protein. The sample consists of 1.5 million to 2 million distinct CDR3 sequences, 28% of them appearing once. Source material: blood. The source is a woman in her 30s in good health.

V gene TRBV19 combines with J gene TRBJ1-4; D possibly corresponds to TRBD1 (6 bases). CDR1 and CDR2 from the germline V gene are LNHDA and SQIVND (reference sequence). Trimming removed 6 bases at V and 0 bases at J, with 14 bases between. The CDR3 runs 16 residues. CDR3 loop: CASRGQGPSTNEKLFF. The CDR3 nucleotides are TGTGCCAGTAGAGGGCAGGGGCCCTCAACTAATGAAAAACTGTTTTTT. The whole variable domain, filled in from reference TRBV19 and TRBJ1-4, reads DGGITQSPKYLFRKEGQNVTLSCEQNLNHDAMYWYRQDPGQGLRLIYYSQIVNDFQKGDIAEGYSVSREKKESFPLTVTSAQKNPTAFYLCASRGQGPSTNEKLFFGSGTQLSVL.

The chain combines TRBV10-3 with TRBJ1-1, with unresolved D. Trimming cost V 4 bases and J 1 base, with 13 bases left between them. There are 15 residues in the CDR3. Germline V gene lookup returns CDR1 ENHRY and CDR2 SYGVKD. The CDR3 nucleotides read TGTGCCATCAGTGGTAGTCAGGACCCGAACACTGAAGCTTTCTTT. Translated: CAISGSQDPNTEAFF.

This clonotype was detected many times. This sequence joins TRBV20-1 and TRBJ2-4; 8 nucleotides line up with TRBD1. Germline CDR1 DFQATT, CDR2 SNEGSKA (reference sequence). This CDR3 comprises 16 residues. Trimming took 3 bases from V and 3 from J; bases not matched to a gene: 10. This CDR3 is CSARIGRTGNKNIQYF. CDR3 DNA sequence: TGCAGTGCTAGGATCGGGCGGACAGGGAACAAAAACATTCAGTACTTC.

The V and J genes are TRBV7-2 and TRBJ2-1; 9 bases align to TRBD2. Germline lookup yields CDR1 SGHTA and CDR2 FQGNSA. This CDR3 has 11 amino acids. Trimming removed 5 bases from V and 14 bases from J; junction bases left unmatched: 4. DNA of the CDR3: TGTGCCAGCAGCCAAGCGGGAGGCGAGTTCTTC. It yields the protein CASSQAGGEFF.

The chain couples TRBV5-4 to TRBJ1-1; perhaps TRBD1 as D (5 bases). The V end was cut by 0 bases, the J end by 1 base, with 16 bases between. This CDR3 comprises 17 residues. Germline loops: CDR1 SGHNT, CDR2 YYREEE (reference sequence). Here the CDR3 DNA reads TGTGCCAGCAGCTTGGAGGTTTATGGGACGGGGAACACTGAAGCTTTCTTT. It is translated as CASSLEVYGTGNTEAFF.

There are a few counts of this clonotype. This chain connects TRBV12-3 or TRBV12-4 to TRBJ1-6, with D maybe TRBD1 (6 bases). Trimming cost V 5 bases and J 10 bases, with 15 bases left between them. This CDR3 is 14 amino acids long. The CDR3 nucleotides are TGTGCCAGCAGTCGAGTCGGGGGCGAGTCACCCCTCCACTTT. Translated, it gives CASSRVGGESPLHF.

This sequence joins TRBV5-1 and TRBJ2-1; 9 nucleotides align to TRBD1. CDR1 is SGHRS, CDR2 YFSETQ, per germline. The CDR3 consists of 16 residues. V lost 3 bases and J lost 5; bases outside the gene matches: 9. CDR3: CASSSAGTGLDNEQFF. Written as DNA, the CDR3 is TGCGCCAGCAGCTCAGCCGGGACAGGGCTTGACAATGAGCAGTTCTTC.

Concerning this clonotype: A much more abundant neighbour one base away suggests this may be a read error. The chain joins TRBV5-1 to TRBJ2-1; TRBD2 matches 8 bases. The J call is uncertain, as TRBJ2-7 better fits the DNA end. This CDR3 spans 18 amino acids. Germline CDR1 and CDR2: SGHRS and YFSETQ. The CDR3 sequence is CASSLAGASGRSYNEQYF. DNA of the CDR3: TGCGCCAGCAGCTTGGCGGGGGCAAGCGGGAGATCCTACAATGAGCAGTACTTC.

This chain uses TRBV12-3 or TRBV12-4 with TRBJ2-7, with 12 nucleotides matching TRBD1. The CDR3 is 15 amino acids. J was trimmed by 4 bases and V by 3 bases; bases with no gene match: 4. In DNA form, the CDR3 reads TGTGCCAGCAGTTTGGTGGGACAGGGGGCTTACGAGCAGTACTTC. Translation gives CASSLVGQGAYEQYF.

The sample holds many counts of this clonotype. V gene TRBV6-5 combines with J gene TRBJ2-7; TRBD2 agrees at 10 bases. With V trimmed by 7 bases and J by 4 bases, 7 bases remained unmatched. Per germline, CDR1 MNHEY and CDR2 SVGAGI. This CDR3 has 14 amino acids. Written as DNA, the CDR3 is TGTGCCAGCACGGGACTAGCGTCCGGATACGAGCAGTACTTC. It yields the protein CASTGLASGYEQYF.

This clonotype was found many times. The chain is built from TRBV18 and TRBJ2-3; the D is unclear. The CDR3 consists of 11 residues. The germline CDR1 and CDR2 sequences are KGHSH and LQKENI. With 8 bases removed from V and 5 bases from J, the gap between germline ends came to 8 bases. The CDR3 DNA follows: TGTGCCAGCAGCCCTGAAGATACGCAGTATTTT. Protein sequence: CASSPEDTQYF. The variable domain in full, with the rest retrieved from reference TRBV18 and TRBJ2-3, is NAGVMQNPRHLVRRRGQEARLRCSPMKGHSHVYWYRQLPEEGLKFMVYLQKENIIDESGMPKERFSAEFPKEGPSILRIQQVVRGDSAAYFCASSPEDTQYFGPGTRLTVL.

The rearrangement uses TRBV18 and TRBJ1-1; 9 bases match TRBD1. After removal of 2 bases from V and 1 base from J, the junction contained 5 bases not matched to a gene. The germline V gene has CDR1 KGHSH and CDR2 LQKENI. This CDR3 region has 16 residues. CDR3 DNA sequence: TGTGCCAGCTCACCAGAGGGGACAGGGTGGAACACTGAAGCTTTCTTT. Translation gives CASSPEGTGWNTEAFF.

This clonotype was detected a few times. A much bigger clone sits one base away, suggesting this may be a read error. V is TRBV12-3 or TRBV12-4 and J is TRBJ1-5, with D hard to call. Trimming removed 6 bases at V and 0 bases at J, with 3 bases between. The CDR3 covers 12 residues. The CDR3 sequence: CASRFSNQPQHF. As DNA, the CDR3 is TGTGCCAGCAGGTTTAGCAATCAGCCCCAGCATTTT.

This clonotype occurred a few times. J is TRBJ1-1 and V is TRBV12-3 or TRBV12-4; possibly TRBD1 for D (5 bases). CDR3 length: 13 residues. With 5 bases removed from V and 3 bases from J, the gap between germline ends came to 10 bases. This CDR3 reads CASSPTVDTEAFF. The CDR3 DNA sequence: TGTGCCAGCAGTCCGACAGTCGACACTGAAGCTTTCTTT.

This clonotype occurred many times. The V call is TRBV2, the J call TRBJ2-7; TRBD2 aligns across 7 bases. V shed 8 bases, J shed 2 bases, and the junction held 12 bases outside the gene matches. The CDR3 covers 15 residues. Per germline, CDR1 SNHLY and CDR2 FYNNEI. The CDR3 reads CASSSGLAVAYEQYF. CDR3 DNA: TGTGCCAGCTCGTCTGGTCTAGCGGTAGCCTACGAGCAGTACTTC.